This passage covers 15 T cell receptor beta chains from one sample sequenced in a study of radiation and T cells in renal cell carcinoma. Libraries were prepared by immunoSEQ multiplex PCR; TCRdb keeps only in-frame clonotypes and omits some of them. Among roughly 160,000 clones listed, around 90% were seen once. The time point here: blood 4 weeks post-SBRT, at nephrectomy. Treatment noted: 15 Gy SBRT to primary tumor, nephrectomy 4 weeks later. The input for sequencing was blood, taken from a patient whose treatment included radiotherapy and nephrectomy. The source is a woman between 50 and 59 years old with renal cell carcinoma.

V is TRBV7-9 and J is TRBJ2-7; 10 nucleotides agree with TRBD1. V dropped 2 bases and J dropped 9; count of bases not matched to a gene: 7. The CDR3 runs to 14 residues. Germline V CDR1 and CDR2: SEHNR, FQNEAQ (reference sequence). CDR3 residues: CASSLFGTGVGQYF. The DNA for the CDR3 is TGTGCCAGCAGCTTATTTGGGACAGGGGTCGGGCAGTACTTC. The variable domain in full, completed from reference TRBV7-9 and TRBJ2-7, reads DTGVSQNPRHKITKRGQNVTFRCDPISEHNRLYWYRQTLGQGPEFLTYFQNEAQLEKSRLLSDRFSAERPKGSFSTLEIQRTEQGDSAMYLCASSLFGTGVGQYFGPGTRLTVT.

This sequence joins TRBV6-5 and TRBJ2-7; possibly TRBD1 for D (6 bases). Germline V gives CDR1 MNHEY, CDR2 SVGAGI. Trimming shortened V by 5 bases and J by 3 bases, and 17 bases separated the two germline ends. CDR3 length: 15 amino acids. The CDR3 nucleotides read TGTGCCAGCAGTCAACTTGGACAGTTCAACTACGAGCAGTACTTC. Amino acid sequence: CASSQLGQFNYEQYF.

CDR3 sequence reads: CASSQENLTSITDTQYF. The DNA for the CDR3 is TGTGCCAGCAGCCAAGAGAACCTAACGAGCATCACAGATACGCAGTATTTT. The chain is built from TRBV4-2 and TRBJ2-3; D call uncertain. The CDR3 extends over 17 amino acids. Trimming took off 0 bases at V and 2 bases at J, with 15 bases between the two ends. The germline gives CDR1 LGHNA, CDR2 YNFKEQ.

The chain combines TRBV5-5 with TRBJ2-1; 7 bases match TRBD2. Germline V CDR1 and CDR2: SGHKS, YYEKEE (reference sequence). The CDR3 has 16 amino acids. V shed 0 bases, J shed 4 bases, and the junction held 7 bases outside the gene matches. In nucleotides, the CDR3 is TGTGCCAGCAGCTTGGTCGGGGGGTCGTCGTACAATGAGCAGTTCTTC. Translation gives CASSLVGGSSYNEQFF.

The table lists this clone with a few counts. V is TRBV19 and J is TRBJ1-1; D gene uncertain. Trimming cost V 7 bases and J 0 bases, with 12 bases left between them. The CDR3 has 14 amino acids. Germline V gives CDR1 LNHDA, CDR2 SQIVND (reference sequence). DNA of the CDR3: TGTGCCAGTACTCCCACTCAGTTGAACACTGAAGCTTTCTTT. It specifies CASTPTQLNTEAFF.

This clone has just one count. The rearrangement links TRBV4-3 to TRBJ1-2, with 7 bases fitting TRBD1. There are 13 residues in the CDR3. With V trimmed by 4 bases and J by 4 bases, 3 bases remained unmatched. CDR1 and CDR2 (germline): LGHNA, YSLEER. CDR3 DNA: TGCGCCAGCAGCCGGAGGGACAGCTATGGCTACACCTTC. It translates to CASSRRDSYGYTF.

The gene calls are TRBV7-9 and TRBJ2-2; D unclear. The germline V gene encodes CDR1 SEHNR and CDR2 FQNEAQ (reference sequence). This CDR3 is built from 15 residues. V dropped 5 bases and J dropped 0 bases, with 10 bases sitting between them. The CDR3 nucleotides read TGTGCCAGCAGCCATACTCAGACGAACACCGGGGAGCTGTTTTTT. Translated: CASSHTQTNTGELFF. Based on the CDR3 plus reference TRBV7-9 and TRBJ2-2, the full variable domain is DTGVSQNPRHKITKRGQNVTFRCDPISEHNRLYWYRQTLGQGPEFLTYFQNEAQLEKSRLLSDRFSAERPKGSFSTLEIQRTEQGDSAMYLCASSHTQTNTGELFFGEGSRLTVL.

CDR3 DNA: TGTGCCAGCAGCTCCGCCGCAGGGGTCGCTGAAGCTTTCTTT. Protein product: CASSSAAGVAEAFF. The V gene is TRBV7-2, the J gene TRBJ1-1; the D gene is possibly TRBD1 (6 bases). CDR1 and CDR2 (germline): SGHTA, FQGNSA. Between the trimmed V and J ends, which lost 4 bases and 6 bases, there was a span of 15 bases. The CDR3 contains 14 residues. The full variable domain, with the rest looked up from reference TRBV7-2 and TRBJ1-1, is GAGVSQSPSNKVTEKGKDVELRCDPISGHTALYWYRQSLGQGLEFLIYFQGNSAPDKSGLPSDRFSAERTGGSVSTLTIQRTQQEDSAVYLCASSSAAGVAEAFFGQGTRLTVV.

The J gene is TRBJ1-6, the V gene TRBV18; D is unresolved. The germline gives CDR1 KGHSH, CDR2 LQKENI. V lost 2 bases, J lost 6 bases, and 11 bases lay in between. The CDR3 extends over 15 amino acids. Here the CDR3 reads CASSPSIGSNSPLHF. CDR3 nucleotides: TGTGCCAGCTCACCATCCATAGGATCTAATTCACCCCTCCACTTT.

This clone was recorded only once. This rearrangement joins TRBV7-2 to TRBJ1-2; TRBD1 matches 8 bases. V lost 1 base and J lost 4; bases outside the gene matches: 14. This CDR3 contains 18 residues. The germline CDR1 and CDR2 sequences are SGHTA and FQGNSA. The chain's CDR3 is CASSLDPGGSPWGYGYTF. As DNA, the CDR3 is TGTGCCAGCAGCTTAGATCCAGGGGGCTCACCGTGGGGCTATGGCTACACCTTC.

The CDR3 region is CASSFGENTEAFF. In nucleotides, the CDR3 is TGTGCCAGCAGCTTCGGGGAGAACACTGAAGCTTTCTTT. This chain uses TRBV7-2 with TRBJ1-1, with D unclear. The CDR3 has 13 amino acids. Trimming took 3 bases from V and 1 from J, leaving 6 bases between them. CDR1 and CDR2 (germline): SGHTA, FQGNSA.

This chain joins TRBV2 and TRBJ1-6; no clear D. V lost 3 bases, J lost 6 bases, and 12 bases lay in between. The CDR3 totals 15 residues. Looked up from germline, CDR1 is SNHLY and CDR2 is FYNNEI. The CDR3: CASSEDQAFNSPLHF. In DNA, the CDR3 is TGTGCCAGCAGTGAGGACCAAGCGTTTAATTCACCCCTCCACTTT.

This rearrangement joins TRBV4-3 to TRBJ2-3; 9 bases fit TRBD1. The CDR3 totals 16 residues. The V and J ends lost 1 base and 3 bases, in that order; junction bases with no gene match: 5. Looked up from germline, CDR1 is LGHNA and CDR2 is YSLEER. The DNA for the CDR3 is TGCGCCAGCAGCCAAGGGGACAGGGTGGTAACAGATACGCAGTATTTT. This sequence encodes CASSQGDRVVTDTQYF.

The chain links TRBV6-5 to TRBJ1-5; the D gene is possibly TRBD1 (6 bases). Trimming cost V 6 bases and J 5 bases, with 14 bases left between them. CDR3 length: 14 amino acids. Germline CDR1 reads MNHEY; CDR2 reads SVGAGI. CDR3 loop: CASSPTGRDQPQHF. DNA for the CDR3: TGTGCCAGCAGCCCGACAGGCCGGGATCAGCCCCAGCATTTT.

The count of this clone is one. This chain uses TRBV5-1 with TRBJ2-7; D could derive from TRBD1 or TRBD2 (5 bases each). Looked up from germline, CDR1 is SGHRS and CDR2 is YFSETQ. V dropped 3 bases and J dropped 0 bases, with 10 bases sitting between them. CDR3 size: 14 residues. For the CDR3, the DNA is TGCGCCAGCAGCTCCCGGGACGCCTCCTACGAGCAGTACTTC. It codes for CASSSRDASYEQYF.